The entry that follows covers one TCR beta chain sequence. The antigen remains unidentified. Using its own MiXCR run on the 5' RACE reads, TCRdb lists one record per CDR3 protein. The sample lists about 4,900 distinct CDR3 sequences; about 20% were seen once. This CDR3 is 14 amino acids long. V lost 2 bases and J 4 bases, leaving 9 bases between the germline ends. Germline V CDR1 and CDR2: MNHEY, SVGEGT. This entry belongs to a study of spatial heterogeneity in lung cancer. General study results and limits: Higher tumor mutation counts went along with higher counts of expanded intratumoral alpha and beta TCRs.

The time point: sample taken at primary tumor resection. The TCR comes from a male donor with early-stage non-small cell lung cancer. The V gene is TRBV6-2 or TRBV6-3, the J gene TRBJ1-5, with D possibly matching TRBD1 (6 bases). Source: lung tumor tissue, taken at surgery. The CDR3: CASSYRDTNQPQHF. Written as DNA, the CDR3 is TGTGCCAGCAGTTACCGGGACACAAATCAGCCCCAGCATTTT.